Listed below are T cell receptor beta chains from one sample, sequenced in a study of OX40 agonist ivuxolimab in advanced cancers. The protocol was immunoSEQ multiplex PCR, while the TCRdb copy is restricted to in-frame clones and leaves out a portion. The table lists just under 80,000 clones, just under 85% of them singletons. Sequenced material: CD4+ or CD8+ T cells sorted from blood, taken in a trial of the OX40 agonist ivuxolimab. The receptors derive from an adult with an advanced solid tumor such as melanoma, head and neck, liver or kidney cancer. CDR3s include the opening cysteine and the closing phenylalanine or tryptophan. D genes are given only for firm matches. Expanded clones get a size class; other rows say once, few or many, or leave the size out.

D gene	J gene	V gene	clone size	CDR3 protein	CDR3 DNA
TRBD2	TRBJ2-7	TRBV5-5	NA	CASSLDPPTSGSTYEQYF	TGTGCCAGCAGCTTGGACCCCCCGACTAGCGGGTCAACCTACGAGCAGTACTTC
NA	TRBJ1-1	TRBV11-1	NA	CASSLARNTEAFF	TGTGCCAGCAGCTTAGCCCGGAACACTGAAGCTTTCTTT
NA	TRBJ2-5	TRBV30	once	CAWERDLQRETQYF	TGTGCCTGGGAAAGGGACCTTCAGCGGGAGACCCAGTACTTC
TRBD1	TRBJ1-1	TRBV11-3	NA	CASSLGDSTEAFF	TGTGCCAGCAGCTTAGGGGACAGCACTGAAGCTTTCTTT
NA	TRBJ1-2	TRBV30	NA	CAWSKRSQLHGYTF	TGTGCCTGGAGTAAAAGGAGTCAACTGCATGGCTACACCTTC
NA	TRBJ1-1	TRBV29-1	NA	CSVEGNTEAFF	TGCAGCGTTGAGGGTAACACTGAAGCTTTCTTT
TRBD2	TRBJ2-5	TRBV7-9	NA	CASSTLAGVQETQYF	TGTGCCAGCAGCACACTAGCGGGAGTACAAGAGACCCAGTACTTC
NA	TRBJ1-1	TRBV21-1	NA	CASSKVGVNTEAFF	TGTGCCAGCAGCAAAGTAGGAGTGAACACTGAAGCTTTCTTT
TRBD1	TRBJ2-7	TRBV28	NA	CASTTGAPYEQYF	TGTGCCAGCACAACAGGGGCTCCCTACGAGCAGTACTTC
NA	TRBJ2-7	TRBV5-1	few	CASSLRDGLYEQYF	TGCGCCAGCAGCTTGCGGGACGGACTCTACGAGCAGTACTTC
TRBD1	TRBJ2-7	TRBV4-2	NA	CASSPRTGGVSYEQYF	TGTGCCAGCAGCCCTCGGACAGGGGGGGTCTCCTACGAGCAGTACTTC
NA	TRBJ1-1	TRBV19	NA	CASSFAMNTEAFF	TGTGCCAGTAGTTTCGCCATGAACACTGAAGCTTTCTTT
NA	TRBJ1-1	TRBV5-4	NA	CASSQDGGRDTEAFF	TGCGCCAGCAGCCAAGATGGGGGAAGGGATACTGAAGCTTTCTTT
NA	TRBJ1-1	TRBV10-3	once	CATRDGLNTEAFF	TGTGCCACCCGGGACGGATTAAACACTGAAGCTTTCTTT
NA	TRBJ2-7	TRBV27	NA	CASSLGLATHYEQYF	TGTGCCAGCAGTTTAGGGCTAGCGACTCATTACGAGCAGTACTTC
TRBD1	TRBJ2-7	TRBV5-1	NA	CASTLGTGGGEQYF	TGCGCCAGCACCCTGGGTACAGGGGGAGGCGAGCAGTACTTC
TRBD1	TRBJ1-4	TRBV4-2	once	CASSQTGPGGQDEKLFF	TGTGCCAGCAGCCAAACCGGTCCAGGGGGCCAGGATGAAAAACTGTTTTTT
NA	TRBJ1-2	TRBV19	once	CASSTPGGGYTF	TGTGCCAGTAGTACCCCGGGGGGTGGCTACACCTTC
TRBD1	TRBJ1-1	TRBV30	NA	CAWNRQGAEAFF	TGTGCCTGGAACCGACAGGGGGCTGAAGCTTTCTTT
NA	TRBJ1-5	TRBV19	NA	CASSMGQGRLHQPQHF	TGTGCCAGTAGTATGGGGCAGGGGCGACTCCATCAGCCCCAGCATTTT
NA	TRBJ2-3	TRBV7-2	once	CASRAANTQYF	TGTGCCAGCAGGGCCGCGAATACGCAGTATTTT
NA	TRBJ1-4	TRBV6-1	few	CASSWERDEKLFF	TGTGCCAGCAGTTGGGAACGGGATGAAAAACTGTTTTTT
TRBD2	TRBJ2-3	TRBV30	NA	CAGSGISTDTQYF	TGTGCCGGTAGCGGGATATCCACAGATACGCAGTATTTT
NA	TRBJ1-6	TRBV7-2	NA	CASNVIPAPLHF	TGTGCCAGCAACGTAATACCCGCACCCCTCCACTTT
TRBD1	TRBJ1-2	TRBV9	few	CASSAQGGKRSYTF	TGTGCCAGCAGCGCACAGGGGGGGAAGAGAAGCTACACCTTC
NA	TRBJ2-3	TRBV7-2	few	CASSLGLQGSDTQYF	TGTGCCAGCAGCTTAGGTCTGCAGGGTTCAGATACGCAGTATTTT
NA	TRBJ1-4	TRBV7-9	NA	CASSSGPGRANEKLFF	TGTGCCAGCAGCTCTGGACCGGGGAGAGCTAATGAAAAACTGTTTTTT
NA	TRBJ2-5	TRBV2	NA	CASSKGGGETQYF	TGTGCCAGCAGTAAGGGGGGAGGGGAGACCCAGTACTTC
TRBD2	TRBJ2-5	TRBV7-6	NA	CASSLNPQREVTQYF	TGTGCCAGCAGCTTAAATCCCCAGCGGGAGGTGACCCAGTACTTC
NA	TRBJ2-6	TRBV5-1	NA	CASSPRVGSGGANVLTF	TGCGCCAGCAGCCCACGAGTGGGGTCTGGTGGGGCCAACGTCCTGACTTTC
TRBD1	TRBJ1-5	TRBV7-9	few	CASSLDLGQGRNQPQHF	TGTGCCAGCAGCTTAGATCTGGGACAGGGACGTAATCAGCCCCAGCATTTT
NA	TRBJ2-7	TRBV30	NA	CAWSVGRSYEQYF	TGTGCCTGGAGTGTAGGCAGGTCCTACGAGCAGTACTTC
TRBD1	TRBJ1-4	TRBV19	NA	CASSMEDRDGKLFF	TGTGCCAGTAGTATGGAGGACAGGGATGGGAAACTGTTTTTT
NA	TRBJ1-1	TRBV27	few	CASSFAGDTEAFF	TGTGCCAGCAGTTTCGCGGGGGACACTGAAGCTTTCTTT
TRBD1	TRBJ2-2	TRBV5-6	NA	CASSPPTGKLFF	TGTGCCAGCAGCCCCCCGACAGGGAAACTGTTTTTT